These T cell receptor beta chains were read from a single sample in a study of T-cell reconstitution after alpha-beta-depleted transplantation in children. From the PCR reads, TCRdb called clonotypes with MiXCR, one entry per CDR3 protein. Of 400,000 to 450,000 distinct CDR3 sequences detected, around two fifths appear once; the ten largest clones hold 27%. The sequencing here drew on PBMCs, taken before TCRalphabeta/CD19-depleted stem cell transplant. These TCRs come from a girl aged 2 to 9 with aplastic anemia, due to receive a stem cell transplant. The CDR3 runs from the conserved cysteine through the conserved F or W. The D gene is left open where the match is weak. Not every row has a clone size; where given, it reads once, few, many or a size class.

V gene	J gene	clone size	D gene	CDR3 protein	CDR3 DNA
TRBV5-1	TRBJ2-7	once	TRBD1	CASSLGGTGDAPNERYF	TGCGCCAGCAGCTTGGGAGGGACAGGGGACGCCCCGAACGAGCGGTACTTC
TRBV6-1	TRBJ1-5	few	-	CASSVNQGYQPQHF	TGTGCCAGCAGTGTAAATCAGGGCTATCAGCCCCAGCATTTT
TRBV7-2	TRBJ2-7	few	-	CASSSPWGLGNYEQYF	TGTGCCAGCAGCTCCCCCTGGGGCCTGGGAAACTACGAGCAGTACTTC
TRBV6-5	TRBJ2-7	-	-	CASSYGIGPYEQYF	TGTGCCAGCAGTTACGGCATAGGGCCGTACGAGCAGTACTTC
TRBV5-6	TRBJ2-3	few	-	CASSLFSGALTDTQYF	TGTGCCAGCAGCTTGTTTTCGGGAGCTCTCACAGATACGCAGTATTTT
TRBV7-2	TRBJ2-1	many	-	CASSATRAGEQFF	TGTGCCAGCAGCGCCACGAGGGCGGGTGAGCAGTTCTTC
TRBV5-1	TRBJ2-1	-	-	CASSRTAVAGVSFYNEQFF	TGCGCCAGCAGTAGGACGGCTGTAGCCGGGGTCTCCTTCTACAATGAGCAGTTCTTC
TRBV5-1	TRBJ2-2	-	-	CASSLGGANTGELFF	TGCGCCAGCAGCTTGGGGGGCGCGAACACCGGGGAGCTGTTTTTT
TRBV5-1	TRBJ1-4	many	-	CASSLAAAAATNEKLFF	TGCGCCAGCAGCTTGGCCGCGGCAGCTGCAACTAATGAAAAACTGTTTTTT
TRBV7-2	TRBJ2-1	-	-	CASSLTGLEQFF	TGTGCCAGCAGCTTAACGGGCCTCGAGCAGTTCTTC
TRBV20-1	TRBJ2-1	few	TRBD2	CSAETSGAYNEQFF	TGCAGTGCGGAGACTAGCGGGGCCTACAATGAGCAGTTCTTC
TRBV5-1	TRBJ2-5	-	-	CASSRSSGETQYF	TGCGCCAGCAGCCGGAGTAGCGGAGAGACCCAGTACTTC
TRBV7-9	TRBJ2-1	-	TRBD1	CASTKRTGRNEQFF	TGTGCCAGCACCAAGAGGACAGGGAGGAATGAGCAGTTCTTC
TRBV5-5	TRBJ2-5	-	-	CASSLLPGAGETQYF	TGTGCCAGCAGCTTGTTACCCGGGGCGGGAGAGACCCAGTACTTC
TRBV7-9	TRBJ2-1	-	TRBD2	CASSARTSGTYNEQFF	TGTGCCAGCAGCGCCCGGACTAGCGGGACCTACAATGAGCAGTTCTTC
TRBV5-1	TRBJ2-6	many	-	CASSLGSWAGANVLTF	TGCGCCAGCAGCTTGGGCTCGTGGGCTGGGGCCAACGTCCTGACTTTC
TRBV27	TRBJ1-4	-	-	CASRDITNEKLFF	TGTGCCAGCCGAGACATAACTAATGAAAAACTGTTTTTT
TRBV4-1	TRBJ2-1	-	TRBD2	CASSQAGDEQFF	TGCGCCAGCAGCCAGGCGGGAGATGAGCAGTTCTTC
TRBV7-2	TRBJ2-7	-	TRBD2	CASSLTRTSYEQYF	TGTGCCAGCAGCTTGACGAGGACTAGCTACGAGCAGTACTTC
TRBV12-3/TRBV12-4	TRBJ2-1	few	TRBD2	CASSLGGGLAGGEQFF	TGTGCCAGCAGTTTGGGTGGGGGGCTAGCGGGAGGTGAGCAGTTCTTC
TRBV12-3/TRBV12-4	TRBJ2-1	-	TRBD2	CASSEGLAGNEQFF	TGTGCCAGCAGTGAGGGACTAGCGGGAAATGAGCAGTTCTTC
TRBV18	TRBJ1-1	-	-	CASSPPDRKAAEAFF	TGTGCCAGCTCACCACCGGACAGAAAGGCCGCCGAAGCTTTCTTT
TRBV28	TRBJ2-7	once	-	CASRSDSPEQYF	TGTGCCAGCAGGTCCGACAGTCCCGAGCAGTACTTC
TRBV20-1	TRBJ1-1	-	-	CSAGAGGATEAFF	TGCAGTGCTGGGGCGGGGGGGGCCACTGAAGCTTTCTTT
TRBV29-1	TRBJ2-1	-	-	CSVEGVMLAGYDNEQFF	TGCAGCGTTGAAGGGGTGATGCTAGCAGGGTATGACAATGAGCAGTTCTTC